The 10 T cell receptor beta chains listed next were all sequenced from one sample in a study of CD8+ T cells in alopecia areata (dated by TCRdb to the late 2010s). Receptor amplification or capture employed the immunoSEQ multiplex PCR assay. RNA was extracted from all samples and reverse transcribed into cDNA, which served as template for TCR sequencing. Entries here come from immuneACCESS through TCRdb and include only in-frame sequences with V and J called. Some clones fail to appear in such tables; in the studies checked, an unresolved V gene covers under half of the shortfall, and the cause of the remainder is unknown. The sample table lists around 200,000 clones, around 60% of them with a count of one. Over 9.5% of the sample rests with the top ten. Per the publication, the time point label means: less than 25 weeks on oral tofacitinib. The treatment or condition label here, explained by the study, means: oral pan-JAK inhibitor, 5-10 mg twice daily.

The material sequenced was CD8+ T cells sorted from blood, taken at week 24, from a patient treated with tofacitinib. These receptors all stem from a human donor with alopecia areata.

The gene calls are TRBV5-1 and TRBJ2-1, with 9 bases matching TRBD1. This CDR3 has 17 residues. V dropped 1 base and J dropped 2; count of bases not matched to a gene: 7. From germline, CDR1 is SGHRS and CDR2 YFSETQ. The CDR3 loop reads CASSLKPGTGTYNEQFF. The CDR3 DNA reads TGCGCCAGCAGCTTGAAACCCGGGACAGGGACCTACAATGAGCAGTTCTTC.

This clone was observed once. The rearrangement joins TRBV19 to TRBJ2-3, with TRBD1 as a possible D gene (5 bases). CDR1 and CDR2 from the germline V gene are LNHDA and SQIVND (reference sequence). V lost 3 bases, J lost 1 base, and 23 bases lay in between. The CDR3 runs to 19 residues. CDR3 coding DNA: TGTGCCAGTAGTATTCTTTATGGCGCGCGCAGGGCCCGCACAGATACGCAGTATTTT. Its protein product is CASSILYGARRARTDTQYF.

V gene TRBV13 combines with J gene TRBJ2-7; either TRBD1 or TRBD2 may supply D (5 bases each). The CDR3 runs 14 residues. The V end was cut by 3 bases, the J end by 3 bases, with 12 bases between. Per germline, CDR1 PRHDT and CDR2 FYEKMQ (reference sequence). DNA for the CDR3: TGTGCCAGCAGCTTTGGGACGAACCGCTACGAGCAGTACTTC. Its protein product is CASSFGTNRYEQYF. The complete variable domain, with remaining parts taken from reference TRBV13 and TRBJ2-7, reads AAGVIQSPRHLIKEKRETATLKCYPIPRHDTVYWYQQGPGQDPQFLISFYEKMQSDKGSIPDRFSAQQFSDYHSELNMSSLELGDSALYFCASSFGTNRYEQYFGPGTRLTVT.

This sequence joins TRBV6-4 and TRBJ2-3; 9 bases are a match to TRBD1. J lost 0 bases, V lost 4 bases, and 2 bases had no gene match. Looked up from germline, CDR1 is MRHNA and CDR2 is SNTAGT. CDR3 length equals 15 residues. CDR3 bases: TGTGCCAGCAGTGGAGGGACAGGGAGCACAGATACGCAGTATTTT. This gives the protein CASSGGTGSTDTQYF.

The CDR3 nucleotides read TGTGCCATCAGTGAGAGGGACTTTCAGCCCCAGCATTTT. Protein sequence: CAISERDFQPQHF. This chain joins TRBV10-3 and TRBJ1-5, with a weak D call TRBD1 (5 bases). The germline gives CDR1 ENHRY, CDR2 SYGVKD. V gave up 2 bases and J gave up 6 bases, with 8 bases separating them. This CDR3 has 13 residues.

This clone is a singleton in its sample. Other nucleotide sequences in the sample specify the same CDR3. CDR3 coding DNA: TGTGCCAGCAGCCAAGAGACCCAGTACTTC. It yields the protein CASSQETQYF. J is TRBJ2-5 and V is TRBV7-9; D uncertain. CDR3 size: 10 residues. From germline, CDR1 is SEHNR and CDR2 FQNEAQ (reference sequence). Deletions cut 5 bases from V and 2 bases from J, with 0 bases between.

The rearrangement joins TRBV7-9 to TRBJ2-1; perhaps TRBD2 as D (6 bases). The CDR3 spans 12 residues. From germline, CDR1 is SEHNR and CDR2 FQNEAQ (reference sequence). V was clipped by 5 bases and J by 8 bases, with 10 bases between them. CDR3 protein: CASSLREDEQFF. CDR3 in DNA: TGTGCCAGCAGCCTCAGGGAGGATGAGCAGTTCTTC.

The CDR3 protein is CASSLREGETQYF. CDR3 bases: TGTGCCAGCAGCCTAAGGGAGGGGGAGACCCAGTACTTC. The V and J genes are TRBV6-5 and TRBJ2-5; 7 bases match TRBD2. The germline V gene has CDR1 MNHEY and CDR2 SVGAGI. The CDR3 sequence is 13 residues long. Trimming at V came to 6 bases and at J to 5 bases, leaving 6 bases not matched to a gene.

The rearrangement links TRBV7-8 to TRBJ1-1; D may be TRBD1 (5 bases). The CDR3 is 13 residues long. Germline V CDR1 and CDR2: SGHVS, FQNEAQ. The germline V and J ends were trimmed by 5 bases and 7 bases, with 14 bases remaining between them. The CDR3 loop reads CASSRDGSNEAFF. The CDR3 bases are TGTGCCAGCAGCCGGGACGGAAGCAATGAAGCTTTCTTT.

The chain joins TRBV1 to TRBJ1-5. TRBV1 is a documented pseudogene. CDR3 length equals 16 residues. CDR3 in amino acids: CTSSREVAPGGQPQHF. Here the CDR3 DNA reads TGCACCAGCAGCCGCGAGGTGGCCCCCGGGGGTCAGCCCCAGCATTTT.